One and the same sample provided the 27 T cell receptor beta chains below, sequenced in a study of cytomegalovirus exposure and HLA in healthy donors. PCR involved 60 Vbeta and 13 Jbeta primers. Repertoires were generated with immunoSEQ multiplex PCR, while TCRdb's copy carries only in-frame clones and drops some. The table has more than 95,000 clones, about four fifths seen once. The specimen was PBMCs. These receptors originate from a woman in her fifties or sixties in good health and CMV-seropositive.

The chain is built from TRBV19 and TRBJ2-7, with D hard to call. The germline gives CDR1 LNHDA, CDR2 SQIVND (reference sequence). V was pared by 4 bases and J by 0 bases, with 16 bases between. The CDR3 has 16 residues. The CDR3, as DNA: TGTGCCAGTAGTACATATGCGACACCGTACTCCTACGAGCAGTACTTC. It is translated as CASSTYATPYSYEQYF.

This clone has only a few counts. V gene TRBV5-1 combines with J gene TRBJ2-7, with TRBD1 as a possible D gene (6 bases). The CDR3 sequence is 13 residues long. CDR1 and CDR2 from the germline V gene are SGHRS and YFSETQ. V shed 5 bases and J shed 5 bases, with 14 bases lying between them. CDR3 loop: CASSQGSINEQYF. DNA of the CDR3: TGCGCCAGCAGTCAGGGGAGCATCAACGAGCAGTACTTC.

The chain recombines TRBV2 with TRBJ2-5; D gene uncertain. The CDR3 totals 12 residues. Trimming removed 4 bases at V and 5 bases at J, with 8 bases between. Per the germline V gene, CDR1 is SNHLY and CDR2 is FYNNEI. CDR3 sequence (DNA): TGTGCCAGCAGTGTTCGCGCGGAGACCCAGTACTTC. It translates to CASSVRAETQYF.

The CDR3 sequence is CASSLLAGYNEQFF. The DNA for the CDR3 is TGTGCCAGCAGCTTGCTAGCGGGGTACAATGAGCAGTTCTTC. The chain carries TRBV5-4 and TRBJ2-1; 9 nucleotides align to TRBD2. Trimming removed 1 base from V and 4 bases from J; junction bases left unmatched: 0. This CDR3 is 14 amino acids long. CDR1 is SGHNT, CDR2 YYREEE, per germline (reference sequence).

This sequence joins TRBV2 and TRBJ2-5, with 7 bases identical to TRBD2. The V gene's germline CDR1 is SNHLY and CDR2 FYNNEI. The CDR3 sequence is 16 residues long. After removal of 7 bases from V and 4 bases from J, the junction contained 15 bases not matched to a gene. The CDR3 sequence: CASNPSTSAKRETQYF. The CDR3 DNA reads as TGTGCCAGCAATCCGTCCACTAGCGCGAAGAGAGAGACCCAGTACTTC.

The rearrangement links TRBV5-4 to TRBJ2-2; D is possibly TRBD1 (6 bases). This CDR3 region has 14 residues. Germline V CDR1 and CDR2: SGHNT, YYREEE (reference sequence). V dropped 5 bases and J dropped 2 bases, with 10 bases sitting between them. The CDR3 here is CASRSQGNTGELFF. The CDR3 DNA reads TGTGCCAGCAGGTCACAGGGAAACACCGGGGAGCTGTTTTTT.

This rearrangement joins TRBV5-4 to TRBJ2-7; 10 positions match TRBD2. Trimming took 7 bases from V and 5 from J; bases not matched to a gene: 12. CDR3 size: 15 residues. The germline gives CDR1 SGHNT, CDR2 YYREEE (reference sequence). CDR3 nucleotide sequence: TGTGCCAGCCACACAGGAGCGGGAGGGCCAGACGAGCAGTACTTC. Translated: CASHTGAGGPDEQYF.

This sequence joins TRBV6-5 and TRBJ2-7; 7 bases fit TRBD1. CDR1 and CDR2 from the germline V gene are MNHEY and SVGAGI. Trimming cost V 0 bases and J 2 bases; bases outside gene matches: 1. The CDR3 sequence is 14 residues long. CDR3 residues: CASSYSGTAYEQYF. The CDR3 nucleotides are TGTGCCAGCAGTTACTCAGGGACAGCCTACGAGCAGTACTTC.

This sequence joins TRBV5-1 and TRBJ1-2; no firm D call. V was cut by 0 bases and J by 8 bases, with 11 bases left in between. This CDR3 has 13 residues. Germline assignment: CDR1 SGHRS and CDR2 YFSETQ. The CDR3 loop is CASSLAGRKGYTF. The CDR3 nucleotides read TGCGCCAGCAGCTTGGCCGGCAGGAAAGGCTACACCTTC.

This clone appeared once. This sequence joins TRBV30 and TRBJ2-1, with 8 bases identical to TRBD1. Unmatched junction bases numbered 12, after V lost 5 bases and J lost 6 bases. The CDR3 extends over 15 amino acids. Germline V gives CDR1 GTSNPN, CDR2 SVGIG (reference sequence). CDR3 bases: TGTGCCTGGGGTGAAGGGCAGGGGGCGGTCAATGAGCAGTTCTTC. This codes for CAWGEGQGAVNEQFF.

This clone was picked up a small number of times. The chain has TRBV21-1 and TRBJ2-1; the table's D call TRBD1 went unverified against the DNA. TRBV21-1 is described as a pseudogene. This CDR3 comprises 15 residues. CDR3 sequence reads: CASSKGTGTRNEQFF. The CDR3 nucleotides read TGTGCCAGCAGCAAAGGGACAGGTACGAGGAATGAGCAGTTCTTC.

The chain combines TRBV27 with TRBJ1-5, with unresolved D. The germline V and J ends were trimmed by 3 bases and 7 bases, with 10 bases remaining between them. The V gene's germline CDR1 is MNHEY and CDR2 SMNVEV (reference sequence). This CDR3 has 13 residues. In nucleotides, the CDR3 is TGTGCCAGCAGTTTCGGAGGGATCCAGCCCCAGCATTTT. Its protein is CASSFGGIQPQHF.

The V and J genes are TRBV7-2 and TRBJ1-1, with 7 bases that match TRBD1. The CDR3 sequence is 15 residues long. J gave up 5 bases and V 4 bases, and 10 bases lay outside the gene matches. Germline lookup yields CDR1 SGHTA and CDR2 FQGNSA. In DNA form, the CDR3 reads TGTGCCAGCAGCTCACAGGGGAATAGGTGGACTGAAGCTTTCTTT. It encodes CASSSQGNRWTEAFF.

A single count supports this clone. The CDR3 spells CASSIAGAMLYEQYF. The CDR3 nucleotides read TGTGCCAGTAGTATCGCGGGGGCCATGTTATACGAGCAGTACTTC. The chain carries TRBV19 and TRBJ2-7, with D perhaps matching TRBD2 (7 bases). The CDR3 runs to 15 residues. With 3 bases removed from V and 4 bases from J, the gap between germline ends came to 16 bases. CDR1 is LNHDA, CDR2 SQIVND, per germline (reference sequence).

V usage is TRBV6-5 and J usage is TRBJ1-1; D is uncertain. Germline CDR1 and CDR2: MNHEY and SVGAGI. Trimming stripped 2 bases from V and 6 bases from J, with 4 bases between. CDR3 length: 11 residues. The CDR3 spells CASSYLAEAFF. CDR3 bases: TGTGCCAGCAGTTACCTAGCTGAAGCTTTCTTT.

This clone was picked up many times. The chain is built from TRBV7-9 and TRBJ1-1, with D perhaps TRBD1 (5 bases). The germline V gene has CDR1 SEHNR and CDR2 FQNEAQ (reference sequence). V was shortened by 7 bases and J by 1 base, with 13 bases between the two germline ends. The CDR3 consists of 14 residues. CDR3 amino acids: CASTMTRGNTEAFF. CDR3 in DNA: TGTGCCAGCACCATGACTAGGGGGAACACTGAAGCTTTCTTT.

The chain combines TRBV5-6 with TRBJ1-2; unclear D gene. In germline, CDR1 is SGHDT, CDR2 YYEEEE. The V and J ends lost 0 bases and 8 bases respectively, with 8 bases between them. This CDR3 has 12 amino acids. The CDR3 loop is CASSLGEGGYTF. In nucleotides, the CDR3 is TGTGCCAGCAGCTTGGGGGAGGGAGGCTACACCTTC.

V gene TRBV7-9 combines with J gene TRBJ2-7; TRBD1 might be the D (6 bases). Germline assignment: CDR1 SEHNR and CDR2 FQNEAQ (reference sequence). Trimming left V 5 bases short and J 2 bases short, with 10 bases between. This CDR3 region has 13 residues. CDR3 in DNA: TGTGCCAGCAGCCCAGGACAGACCTACGAGCAGTACTTC. Translated, it gives CASSPGQTYEQYF.

V is TRBV2 and J is TRBJ2-3, with TRBD1 matching 7 bases. This CDR3 region has 14 residues. The V and J ends lost 7 bases and 2 bases, in that order; junction bases with no gene match: 6. Germline V lookup: CDR1 SNHLY, CDR2 FYNNEI. This chain's CDR3 is CASIAGTATDTQYF. The DNA of the CDR3 is TGTGCCAGCATTGCCGGGACAGCCACAGATACGCAGTATTTT.

The rearrangement joins TRBV25-1 to TRBJ1-2, with D perhaps matching TRBD1 (6 bases). This CDR3 contains 17 residues. With 2 bases removed from V and 1 base from J, the gap between germline ends came to 17 bases. Germline V lookup: CDR1 MGHDK, CDR2 SYGVNS. The CDR3 bases are TGTGCCAGCAGTGAACCTCAAGGCAGGGGTGGTAACTATGGCTACACCTTC. Its translation: CASSEPQGRGGNYGYTF.

V usage is TRBV5-6 and J usage is TRBJ1-2; no clear D. Germline-derived CDR1 and CDR2 are SGHDT and YYEEEE. The CDR3 has 15 amino acids. V dropped 0 bases and J dropped 2 bases, with 11 bases sitting between them. CDR3: CASSLVGADNYGYTF. DNA for the CDR3: TGTGCCAGCAGCTTGGTGGGAGCCGACAACTATGGCTACACCTTC.

A single count supports this clone. The chain recombines TRBV5-1 with TRBJ2-7; 8 positions match TRBD2. This CDR3 contains 16 residues. V was clipped by 6 bases and J by 2 bases; unmatched bases: 13. The V gene's germline CDR1 is SGHRS and CDR2 YFSETQ. The CDR3 protein is CASKERAGGTTYEQYF. CDR3 DNA sequence: TGCGCCAGCAAAGAGAGGGCGGGAGGAACGACCTACGAGCAGTACTTC.

The chain has TRBV19 and TRBJ1-1; possibly TRBD1 for D (6 bases). The germline V gene encodes CDR1 LNHDA and CDR2 SQIVND (reference sequence). With 3 bases removed from V and 1 base from J, the gap between germline ends came to 9 bases. The CDR3 has 14 amino acids. Written as DNA, the CDR3 is TGTGCCAGTAGTATTAAACAGGGGAACACTGAAGCTTTCTTT. Its translation: CASSIKQGNTEAFF.

The V gene is TRBV7-9, the J gene TRBJ2-3, with 10 nucleotides matching TRBD1. The germline V gene has CDR1 SEHNR and CDR2 FQNEAQ (reference sequence). CDR3 length equals 15 residues. The V and J ends lost 1 base and 3 bases, in that order; junction bases with no gene match: 1. This chain's CDR3 is CASSLGQGATDTQYF. The CDR3 DNA reads as TGTGCCAGCAGCTTAGGACAGGGGGCGACAGATACGCAGTATTTT.

The count of this clone is one. The chain carries TRBV6-1 and TRBJ2-3, with 8 bases identical to TRBD2. The CDR3 is 16 amino acids. The J segment lost 2 bases and the V segment lost 3 bases, leaving 7 bases of the junction unmatched. CDR1 and CDR2 from the germline V gene are MNHNS and SASEGT. CDR3 coding DNA: TGTGCCAGCAGTGACTATCCGGGGGGGGTCACAGATACGCAGTATTTT. Its translation is CASSDYPGGVTDTQYF.

This clone was observed a handful of times. The chain is built from TRBV30 and TRBJ1-1, with D unclear. The length of the CDR3 is 13 residues. Germline lookup yields CDR1 GTSNPN and CDR2 SVGIG (reference sequence). Trimming removed 2 bases from V and 1 base from J, with 8 bases in between. CDR3 sequence: CAWSPSWNTEAFF. In DNA, the CDR3 is TGTGCCTGGAGTCCTTCGTGGAACACTGAAGCTTTCTTT.

This clone showed up just once. The V gene is TRBV10-2, the J gene TRBJ2-5, with a possible D match to TRBD2 (5 bases). Germline V lookup: CDR1 WSHSY, CDR2 SAAADI. The CDR3 runs to 17 residues. Trimming shortened V by 3 bases and J by 11 bases, and 28 bases separated the two germline ends. Here the CDR3 reads CASSDLQGTSHGIQQYF. The CDR3 DNA sequence: TGCGCCAGCAGTGATCTGCAAGGTACCTCCCACGGGATTCAACAGTACTTC.